Listed here are 27 T cell receptor beta chains from one sample, sequenced in a study of blood T cell repertoires in COVID-19. Libraries were prepared by immunoSEQ multiplex PCR; TCRdb keeps only in-frame clonotypes and omits some of them. The data show about 100,000 clones, with roughly nine tenths seen just once and 6.5% to 8% held by the top ten. Sequenced sample: peripheral blood. Receptor source: a man aged 25-40 years in a cohort sampled during active COVID-19.

The chain uses TRBV5-1 and TRBJ2-1; possible D gene TRBD2, 6 bases. Germline V gives CDR1 SGHRS, CDR2 YFSETQ. V lost 2 bases and J 4 bases, leaving 16 bases between the germline ends. There are 16 residues in the CDR3. CDR3 DNA sequence: TGCGCCAGCAGCTTAACTGGGGCAGGGAGGTACAATGAGCAGTTCTTC. Its translation: CASSLTGAGRYNEQFF.

V and J are TRBV6-5 and TRBJ2-2; the match to TRBD2 covers 9 bases. Germline V gene lookup returns CDR1 MNHEY and CDR2 SVGAGI. The trim removed 1 base at V and 3 bases at J, leaving 3 bases unmatched. CDR3 size: 16 residues. CDR3 protein: CASSYLRGGHTGELFF. The DNA for the CDR3 is TGTGCCAGCAGTTACTTGCGGGGGGGCCACACCGGGGAGCTGTTTTTT.

This clone was counted only a few times. The chain has TRBV6-2 or TRBV6-3 and TRBJ2-7; a possible D gene is TRBD1 (5 bases). The CDR3 totals 13 residues. Between the trimmed V and J ends, which lost 5 bases and 2 bases, there was a span of 10 bases. Germline V gene lookup returns CDR1 MNHEY and CDR2 SVGEGT. The CDR3 region has the DNA TGTGCCAGCAGTAAAGGGGAAACCTACGAGCAGTACTTC. This sequence encodes CASSKGETYEQYF.

The chain employs TRBV7-2 and TRBJ1-1; TRBD1 matches 7 bases. V was clipped by 1 base and J by 1 base; unmatched bases: 3. The CDR3 has 15 residues. The germline V gene encodes CDR1 SGHTA and CDR2 FQGNSA. CDR3 coding DNA: TGTGCCAGCAGCTTAGGAGGGACAGCGAACACTGAAGCTTTCTTT. Translation gives CASSLGGTANTEAFF.

This chain links TRBV11-3 with TRBJ2-7, with 12 bases matching TRBD1. Germline V gene sequence: CDR1 SGHNT, CDR2 YENEEA. This CDR3 is built from 13 residues. V lost 5 bases to trimming and J lost 6 bases; unmatched junction nucleotides: 2. The CDR3 protein is CASSRDRGREQYF. The CDR3 DNA reads as TGTGCCAGCAGCAGGGACAGGGGGCGCGAGCAGTACTTC.

The chain links TRBV6-6 to TRBJ2-2; D call uncertain. The CDR3 totals 14 residues. The V end lost 4 bases, the J end lost 3 bases, and 9 bases lay between the germline ends. CDR1 and CDR2 (germline): MNHNY, SVGAGI (reference sequence). CDR3 sequence (DNA): TGTGCCAGCAGTTCCCGACTTGACACCGGGGAGCTGTTTTTT. It encodes CASSSRLDTGELFF.

The chain has TRBV7-8 and TRBJ2-3; 7 bases match TRBD1. CDR3 length: 14 residues. V gave up 7 bases and J gave up 2 bases; unmatched junction bases: 6. Germline CDR1 and CDR2: SGHVS and FQNEAQ. DNA of the CDR3: TGTGCCAGCAACCCAGGGGGTCACACAGATACGCAGTATTTT. This translates into CASNPGGHTDTQYF. Based on the CDR3 plus reference TRBV7-8 and TRBJ2-3, the full variable domain is GAGVSQSPRYKVAKRGQDVALRCDPISGHVSLFWYQQALGQGPEFLTYFQNEAQLDKSGLPSDRFFAERPEGSVSTLKIQRTQQEDSAVYLCASNPGGHTDTQYFGPGTRLTVL.

The chain employs TRBV5-1 and TRBJ2-3, with 9 bases lining up with TRBD1. This CDR3 region has 14 residues. V lost 5 bases, J lost 3 bases, and 4 bases stayed unmatched. Germline CDR1 SGHRS, CDR2 YFSETQ. CDR3 region: CASRSGQGTDTQYF. The CDR3 bases are TGCGCCAGCAGGTCGGGACAGGGAACAGATACGCAGTATTTT.

This chain uses TRBV28 with TRBJ2-7; D possibly corresponds to TRBD2 (6 bases). This CDR3 contains 15 residues. V was shortened by 0 bases and J by 5 bases, with 14 bases between the two germline ends. CDR1 and CDR2 from the germline V gene are MDHEN and SYDVKM. CDR3 nucleotides: TGTGCCAGCAGTTTATGGGGGGGTGGACGGGACGAGCAGTACTTC. This encodes CASSLWGGGRDEQYF.

V is TRBV28 and J is TRBJ1-3; D uncertain. V was cut by 6 bases and J by 4 bases, with 7 bases left in between. CDR1 is MDHEN and CDR2 is SYDVKM in the germline V gene. This CDR3 contains 12 residues. This CDR3 reads CASRSPGNTIYF. The CDR3, as DNA: TGTGCCAGCAGGAGTCCGGGAAACACCATATATTTT.

A single count supports this clone. The rearrangement joins TRBV7-9 to TRBJ1-1; 7 bases map to TRBD1. The CDR3 has 12 amino acids. V lost 3 bases, J lost 6 bases, and 1 base stayed unmatched. Germline lookup yields CDR1 SEHNR and CDR2 FQNEAQ (reference sequence). CDR3 region: CASSFGTAEAFF. In nucleotides, the CDR3 is TGTGCCAGCAGCTTTGGGACAGCTGAAGCTTTCTTT.

The rearrangement joins TRBV7-9 to TRBJ1-4; D call uncertain. The CDR3 has 14 amino acids. Germline lookup yields CDR1 SEHNR and CDR2 FQNEAQ (reference sequence). Between the trimmed V and J ends, which lost 1 base and 8 bases, there was a span of 11 bases. This chain's CDR3 is CASSLGGVHEKLFF. The CDR3 bases are TGTGCCAGCAGCTTAGGCGGGGTTCACGAAAAACTGTTTTTT.

The chain joins TRBV10-3 to TRBJ2-5; TRBD2 aligns across 11 bases. The J segment lost 5 bases and the V segment lost 4 bases, leaving 9 bases of the junction unmatched. The V gene's germline CDR1 is ENHRY and CDR2 SYGVKD. The CDR3 has 16 amino acids. The CDR3 loop is CAISVGVSGGVETQYF. In DNA, the CDR3 is TGTGCCATCAGTGTTGGGGTTAGCGGGGGGGTGGAGACCCAGTACTTC.

V is TRBV29-1 and J is TRBJ1-5, with 7 bases that match TRBD1. The V gene's germline CDR1 is SQVTM and CDR2 ANQGSEA. V shed 7 bases, J shed 4 bases, and the junction held 7 bases outside the gene matches. The CDR3 is 13 amino acids. The CDR3 spells CSAAGQKNQPQHF. CDR3 bases: TGCAGCGCCGCGGGACAGAAAAATCAGCCCCAGCATTTT.

This chain uses TRBV27 with TRBJ2-3; D not resolved. V was pared by 4 bases and J by 0 bases, with 11 bases between. The CDR3 runs to 15 residues. CDR1 MNHEY and CDR2 SMNVEV come from the germline V gene (reference sequence). CDR3 loop: CASSSWSSSTDTQYF. Here the CDR3 DNA reads TGTGCCAGCAGTTCATGGTCGAGCAGCACAGATACGCAGTATTTT.

The chain combines TRBV5-1 with TRBJ1-6, with 7 bases matching TRBD1. The V gene's germline CDR1 is SGHRS and CDR2 YFSETQ. V was clipped by 4 bases and J by 7 bases; unmatched bases: 8. The length of the CDR3 is 15 residues. This chain's CDR3 is CASSDWTGVNSPLHF. CDR3 nucleotide sequence: TGCGCCAGCAGCGACTGGACAGGCGTCAATTCACCCCTCCACTTT.

This chain connects TRBV24-1 to TRBJ1-2; D is perhaps TRBD1 (6 bases). Trimming removed 3 bases from V and 2 bases from J, with 12 bases in between. The CDR3 spans 15 residues. Germline V gene lookup returns CDR1 KGHDR and CDR2 SFDVKD. The CDR3 nucleotides are TGTGCCACCAGTGATCACACCGGACAGAACTATGGCTACACCTTC. This translates into CATSDHTGQNYGYTF.

DNA of the CDR3: TGCGCCAGCAGCCCTCGCCCGACAGGGGACACTGAAGCTTTCTTT. This encodes CASSPRPTGDTEAFF. This chain connects TRBV5-1 to TRBJ1-1; 8 bases are a match to TRBD1. From germline, CDR1 is SGHRS and CDR2 YFSETQ. Trimming at V came to 4 bases and at J to 3 bases, leaving 8 bases not matched to a gene. CDR3 length equals 15 residues. Together with reference TRBV5-1 and TRBJ1-1, the CDR3 gives the full variable domain: KAGVTQTPRYLIKTRGQQVTLSCSPISGHRSVSWYQQTPGQGLQFLFEYFSETQRNKGNFPGRFSGRQFSNSRSEMNVSTLELGDSALYLCASSPRPTGDTEAFFGQGTRLTVV.

This clone was counted a few times. The rearrangement uses TRBV5-4 and TRBJ1-2; D ambiguous. The CDR3 length is 15 residues. Looked up from germline, CDR1 is SGHNT and CDR2 is YYREEE (reference sequence). V was pared by 0 bases and J by 4 bases, with 13 bases between. DNA of the CDR3: TGTGCCAGCAGCTTGGGGGAGGGAAGCGGCTATGGCTACACCTTC. This codes for CASSLGEGSGYGYTF.

The chain has TRBV25-1 and TRBJ2-1, with 8 nucleotides matching TRBD1. Losses at the gene ends were 4 bases for V and 6 bases for J; bases not matched to a gene: 8. CDR3 length equals 15 residues. In germline, CDR1 is MGHDK, CDR2 SYGVNS. This CDR3 reads CASSATGDFTNEQFF. CDR3 in DNA: TGTGCCAGCAGTGCGACAGGGGACTTCACCAATGAGCAGTTCTTC.

This sequence joins TRBV5-8 and TRBJ2-5, with 8 nucleotides matching TRBD1. The germline V gene has CDR1 SGHTS and CDR2 YDEGEE. The V gene end was trimmed by 4 bases and the J gene end by 5 bases; junction bases not matched to a gene: 7. The CDR3 loop spans 14 amino acids. CDR3 loop: CASSPGQGLETQYF. The CDR3 DNA reads TGTGCCAGCAGCCCCGGACAGGGTTTGGAGACCCAGTACTTC.

The chain carries TRBV30 and TRBJ2-2; D might be TRBD1 (6 bases). Germline CDR1 GTSNPN, CDR2 SVGIG (reference sequence). Deletions cut 3 bases from V and 4 bases from J, with 15 bases between. This CDR3 is built from 15 residues. CDR3 DNA: TGTGCCTGGAGATCAGGACAGAGCCTCACCGGGGAGCTGTTTTTT. This sequence encodes CAWRSGQSLTGELFF.

The chain couples TRBV19 to TRBJ1-1; D call uncertain. Germline values: CDR1 LNHDA, CDR2 SQIVND (reference sequence). The CDR3 contains 14 residues. Deletions cut 4 bases from V and 0 bases from J, with 9 bases between. The CDR3: CASSTVGLNTEAFF. CDR3 in DNA: TGTGCCAGTAGTACGGTGGGCCTGAACACTGAAGCTTTCTTT.

Comments on this clone: Other DNA sequences within the sample encode an identical CDR3. The V and J genes are TRBV9 and TRBJ1-5, with D perhaps TRBD1 (5 bases). CDR3 size: 14 residues. V was shortened by 0 bases and J by 3 bases, with 7 bases between the two germline ends. Germline V gene sequence: CDR1 SGDLS, CDR2 YYNGEE. CDR3 sequence (DNA): TGTGCCAGCAGCGTAGGGGGCCCCAATCAGCCCCAGCATTTT. The encoded protein is CASSVGGPNQPQHF.

The chain links TRBV3-1 (or the pseudogene TRBV3-2) to TRBJ1-3; D uncertain. V lost 4 bases, J lost 4 bases, and 20 bases lay in between. Germline assignment: CDR1 LGHDT and CDR2 YNNKEL (reference sequence). This CDR3 has 17 residues. The CDR3 loop reads CASSRTLRGASGNTIYF. Written as DNA, the CDR3 is TGTGCCAGCAGCCGAACCCTCCGCGGCGCGTCCGGAAACACCATATATTTT.

The V call is TRBV2, the J call TRBJ1-6; D is uncertain. The CDR3 runs to 14 residues. Trimming removed 3 bases at V and 11 bases at J, with 14 bases between. Per the germline V gene, CDR1 is SNHLY and CDR2 is FYNNEI. CDR3 nucleotides: TGTGCCAGCAGTGAGGGGAGACTCAGTACACCCCTCCACTTT. Translation gives CASSEGRLSTPLHF.

The count of this clone is one. The chain carries TRBV2 and TRBJ1-1; D unclear. The CDR3 is made up of 11 amino acids. V was cut by 9 bases and J by 0 bases, with 5 bases left in between. Germline V gene data show CDR1 as SNHLY and CDR2 as FYNNEI. The CDR3 DNA reads as TGTGCCAGTGCTATGAACACTGAAGCTTTCTTT. Protein sequence: CASAMNTEAFF.